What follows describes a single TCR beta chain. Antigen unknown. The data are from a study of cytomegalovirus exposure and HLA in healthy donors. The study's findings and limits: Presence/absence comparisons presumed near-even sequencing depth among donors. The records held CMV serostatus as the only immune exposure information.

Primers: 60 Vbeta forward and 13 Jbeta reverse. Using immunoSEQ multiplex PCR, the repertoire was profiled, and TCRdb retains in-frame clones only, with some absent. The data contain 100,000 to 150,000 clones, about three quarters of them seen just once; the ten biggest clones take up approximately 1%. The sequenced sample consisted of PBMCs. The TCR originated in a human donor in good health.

CDR3 residues: CASSFREAYGYTF. DNA of the CDR3: TGTGCCAGTAGTTTCAGGGAGGCCTATGGCTACACCTTC. The rearrangement uses TRBV19 and TRBJ1-2, with a weak D call TRBD1 (5 bases). This CDR3 spans 13 amino acids. The V gene's germline CDR1 is LNHDA and CDR2 SQIVND (reference sequence). V was trimmed by 5 bases and J by 4 bases, leaving 11 bases between them.